Listed below are T cell receptor beta chains from one sample, sequenced in a study of T cells in localized non-small cell lung cancer. Profiled with immunoSEQ multiplex PCR; TCRdb holds only in-frame clones, not every one. The table records 1,500 to 2,000 clones, 36% of them present only once. The material sequenced was lung tumor tissue, taken before any cancer treatment. The receptors were sampled from an older female donor with stage II squamous cell lung carcinoma. The CDR3 runs from the conserved cysteine through the conserved F or W. A D gene is named only where the DNA matches it firmly. The size entry is marked missing in some rows and otherwise reads once, few, many or a size class.

J gene | D gene | clone size | V gene | CDR3 protein | CDR3 DNA
TRBJ2-2 | TRBD2 | medium-sized | TRBV9 | CASSVVGSGSNTGELFF | TGTGCCAGCAGCGTAGTGGGTAGCGGGTCGAACACCGGGGAGCTGTTTTTT
TRBJ1-6 | NA | NA | TRBV30 | CAWSGQQIQPLHF | TGTGCCTGGAGTGGTCAGCAGATTCAACCCCTCCACTTT
TRBJ1-2 | NA | NA | TRBV9 | CASSPAGLAYGYTF | TGTGCCAGCAGCCCCGCGGGACTCGCCTATGGCTACACCTTC
TRBJ2-5 | NA | few | TRBV5-1 | CASSLEGRQETQYF | TGCGCCAGCAGCTTGGAGGGTCGCCAAGAGACCCAGTACTTC
TRBJ2-3 | TRBD1 | few | TRBV15 | CATSRGQGADTQYF | TGTGCCACCAGCAGGGGACAGGGGGCAGATACGCAGTATTTT
TRBJ2-7 | NA | NA | TRBV10-3 | CAISESFDSPSYEQYF | TGTGCCATCAGTGAGTCGTTCGACAGTCCCTCCTACGAGCAGTACTTC
TRBJ2-7 | TRBD2 | NA | TRBV19 | CASSMGGSGSGYEQYF | TGTGCCAGTAGTATGGGGGGTAGCGGGAGTGGATACGAGCAGTACTTC
TRBJ2-7 | NA | NA | TRBV11-3 | CASSYSARQGSYEQYF | TGTGCCAGCAGCTACTCGGCCCGCCAGGGATCCTACGAGCAGTACTTC
TRBJ1-1 | NA | large | TRBV7-1 | CASAPRGSTEAFF | TGTGCCAGCGCTCCCAGGGGAAGCACTGAAGCTTTCTTT
TRBJ1-5 | TRBD1 | NA | TRBV10-3 | CAIRDSGNQPQHF | TGTGCCATCCGGGACAGCGGCAATCAGCCCCAGCATTTT
TRBJ2-4 | NA | NA | TRBV14 | CASSQDGKNIQYF | TGTGCCAGCAGCCAAGACGGCAAAAACATTCAGTACTTC
TRBJ2-1 | NA | few | TRBV7-6 | CASSLVRQGNEQFF | TGTGCCAGCAGCTTAGTCCGGCAGGGCAATGAGCAGTTCTTC
TRBJ1-1 | NA | few | TRBV30 | CAQLGIIGTEAFF | TGTGCCCAGCTGGGGATTATTGGGACTGAAGCTTTCTTT
TRBJ2-5 | NA | NA | TRBV28 | CASSLSRNQETQYF | TGTGCCAGCAGTTTATCCCGCAACCAAGAGACCCAGTACTTC
TRBJ1-2 | NA | few | TRBV1 | CASSQPTFYGYTF | TGCGCCAGCAGCCAACCAACCTTCTATGGCTACACCTTC
TRBJ2-3 | TRBD2 | NA | TRBV15 | CATSRGLAGGADTQYF | TGTGCCACCAGCAGAGGATTAGCGGGGGGCGCAGATACGCAGTATTTT
TRBJ2-1 | NA | NA | TRBV15 | CATTSWTGTNNEQFF | TGTGCCACCACCTCGTGGACAGGGACTAACAATGAGCAGTTCTTC
TRBJ2-3 | NA | NA | TRBV6-8 | CASSYAGPGGPDTQYF | TGTGCCAGCAGTTACGCGGGGCCCGGGGGGCCAGATACGCAGTATTTT
TRBJ2-1 | TRBD1 | NA | TRBV5-1 | CASSSGTGMWNEQFF | TGCGCCAGCAGTTCCGGGACAGGGATGTGGAATGAGCAGTTCTTC
TRBJ2-7 | NA | few | TRBV6-8 | CASSYSISGYEQYF | TGTGCCAGCAGTTACTCGATATCGGGATACGAGCAGTACTTC